These 18 T cell receptor beta chains share one sample of origin, sequenced in a study of T cell clonality in common variable immunodeficiency. Sequencing used immunoSEQ multiplex PCR; TCRdb keeps in-frame clones, though not all of them. The repertoire consists of tens of thousands of clones, none detected only once. Sequences were obtained from peripheral blood mononuclear cells. The source is a person between 18 and 75 years old in good health.

In its sample, this clone was seen many times. The read comes to an end 3 residues before the CDR3 does, leaving the germline J gene to fill in the end. The chain joins TRBV5-1 to TRBJ1-1; D unresolved. CDR3 length: 13 amino acids. CDR1 and CDR2 (germline): SGHRS, YFSETQ. V dropped 3 bases and J dropped 2 bases, with 8 bases sitting between them. The DNA read from the CDR3 is TGCGCCAGCAGCTCCGGGTCTAACACTGAA. Amino acids: CASSSGSNTE. The CDR3 as a whole reads CASSSGSNTEAFF.

This clone was detected ten times or more. The observed sequence ends 3 residues before the CDR3 terminus, with the missing tail filled in from the germline J gene. The chain joins TRBV6-2 or TRBV6-3 to TRBJ2-1, with TRBD1 matching 10 bases. The CDR3 totals 15 residues. Trimming removed 6 bases from V and 6 bases from J; junction bases left unmatched: 8. CDR1 and CDR2 from the germline V gene are MNHEY and SVGEGT. The CDR3 bases that were read are TGTGCCAGCAGCGCCGGGACAGGGGTGTTCAATGAG. This sequence encodes CASSAGTGVFNE. The full CDR3 is CASSAGTGVFNEQFF.

This clone occurred many times. The CDR3 extends 3 residues past the end of the read, so its final part is completed from the germline J gene. V and J are TRBV20-1 and TRBJ2-1; 11 bases line up with TRBD2. Per the germline V gene, CDR1 is DFQATT and CDR2 is SNEGSKA (reference sequence). After removal of 5 bases from V and 2 bases from J, the junction contained 8 bases not matched to a gene. CDR3 length: 16 residues. The CDR3 here is CSAEILAGGTYNEQFF. The sequenced CDR3 bases are TGCAGTGCTGAAATCCTAGCGGGAGGCACCTACAATGAG.

The sample holds a few counts of this clone. The read ends 3 residues early relative to the CDR3; the germline J gene fills the gap. The chain is built from TRBV6-1 and TRBJ2-1; TRBD2 agrees at 8 bases. This CDR3 contains 17 residues. Germline CDR1 reads MNHNS; CDR2 reads SASEGT. V lost 2 bases, J lost 0 bases, and 6 bases stayed unmatched. The CDR3 reads CASSESILADSYNEQFF. The CDR3 bases that were read are TGTGCCAGCAGTGAATCCATACTAGCGGACTCCTACAATGAG.

In this sample, this clone turned up many times. The read finishes 3 residues shy of the CDR3 end, and the germline J gene is used to complete it. This chain joins TRBV14 and TRBJ2-7, with 8 bases that match TRBD2. CDR1 and CDR2 from the germline V gene are SGHDN and FVKESK. The CDR3 length is 16 residues. Trimming cost V 4 bases and J 6 bases; bases outside gene matches: 14. CDR3 in amino acids: CASSPPGWSGSVEQYF. The CDR3 DNA, read in part, is TGTGCCAGCAGCCCCCCAGGATGGAGCGGGAGTGTCGAG.

This clone has a count of ten or more. The read ends 3 residues early relative to the CDR3; the germline J gene fills the gap. The chain links TRBV13 to TRBJ1-5, with TRBD1 as a possible D gene (6 bases). The CDR3 has 14 amino acids. Germline V gene lookup returns CDR1 PRHDT and CDR2 FYEKMQ (reference sequence). The V gene lost 5 bases and the J gene lost 4 bases, with 12 bases spanning the gap. The part of the CDR3 DNA that was read is TGTGCCAGCAGCGCCCGACAGGAGAATCAGCCC. Translation gives CASSARQENQP. The whole CDR3 sequence is CASSARQENQPQHF.

This clone showed up many times. The DNA ends 3 residues before the CDR3 does, and the rest of the CDR3 is filled in from the germline J gene. The V and J genes are TRBV5-1 and TRBJ2-7; TRBD1 matches at 8 bases. Losses at the gene ends were 2 bases for V and 3 bases for J; bases not matched to a gene: 1. This CDR3 spans 13 amino acids. Germline V gene sequence: CDR1 SGHRS, CDR2 YFSETQ. This chain's CDR3 is CASSLGTGYEQYF. CDR3 DNA, as far as it was read: TGCGCCAGCAGCTTAGGGACAGGCTACGAG.

This clone was seen at least ten times. The CDR3 loop reads CAINPGQGSYEQYF. The covered CDR3 bases are TGTGCCATCAACCCGGGACAGGGGTCCTACGAG. The rearrangement joins TRBV10-3 to TRBJ2-7, with 10 bases fitting TRBD1. The sequenced fragment ends 3 residues before the CDR3 boundary, so the rest is inferred from the germline J gene. After removal of 7 bases from V and 1 base from J, the junction contained 4 bases not matched to a gene. CDR3 length: 14 amino acids. Germline V gene sequence: CDR1 ENHRY, CDR2 SYGVKD.

This clone was observed many times. CDR3 region: CASSGTGNSPLHF. The sequenced CDR3 bases are TGTGCCAGTAGTGGGACAGGAAATTCACCC. This chain connects TRBV19 to TRBJ1-6; 8 nucleotides align to TRBD1. The read ends 3 residues before the CDR3 terminus; that terminus is restored from the germline J gene. Germline V gene data show CDR1 as LNHDA and CDR2 as SQIVND (reference sequence). This CDR3 is built from 13 residues. Losses at the gene ends were 5 bases for V and 7 bases for J; bases not matched to a gene: 1.

This clone was seen a few times. The read ends 3 residues before the CDR3 terminus; that terminus is restored from the germline J gene. The chain uses TRBV7-9 and TRBJ1-1; D remains ambiguous. Germline assignment: CDR1 SEHNR and CDR2 FQNEAQ (reference sequence). Trimming pared 3 bases from V and 5 bases from J, leaving 13 bases between. The CDR3 length is 14 residues. CDR3 bases read: TGTGCCAGCAGCTTCACCGGGGAAAGGACTGAA. This encodes CASSFTGERTE. The whole CDR3 region reads CASSFTGERTEAFF. Using reference TRBV7-9 and TRBJ1-1 for the parts outside the CDR3, the full variable domain is DTGVSQNPRHKITKRGQNVTFRCDPISEHNRLYWYRQTLGQGPEFLTYFQNEAQLEKSRLLSDRFSAERPKGSFSTLEIQRTEQGDSAMYLCASSFTGERTEAFFGQGTRLTVV.

This clone has ten or more counts. The read comes to an end 3 residues before the CDR3 does, leaving the germline J gene to fill in the end. J is TRBJ2-1 and V is TRBV19, with 9 bases fitting TRBD1. Germline-derived CDR1 and CDR2 are LNHDA and SQIVND (reference sequence). J lost 6 bases, V lost 7 bases, and 7 bases had no gene match. This CDR3 comprises 14 residues. The sequenced part of the CDR3 DNA is TGTGCCAGTACGGACAGGGGATTTGGCAATGAG. Amino acid sequence: CASTDRGFGNE. From start to end, the CDR3 is CASTDRGFGNEQFF.

This clone was counted many times. The read finishes 3 residues shy of the CDR3 end, and the germline J gene is used to complete it. The chain carries TRBV12-3 or TRBV12-4 and TRBJ1-2; TRBD1 matches 12 bases. This CDR3 comprises 15 residues. Unmatched junction bases numbered 10, after V lost 7 bases and J lost 7 bases. CDR3 sequence: CASNLRGQGAGGYTF. Partial CDR3 DNA: TGTGCCAGCAACCTAAGGGGACAGGGGGCGGGTGGC.

This clone has ten or more counts. The missing CDR3 end, 3 residues past where the read stops, is filled in from the germline J gene. The rearrangement joins TRBV19 to TRBJ1-4; 9 bases agree with TRBD1. The CDR3 runs 16 residues. Germline assignment: CDR1 LNHDA and CDR2 SQIVND (reference sequence). The junction had 14 bases not matched to a gene; V was cut back by 7 bases and J by 8 bases. The CDR3: CASNDLGTGNGEKLFF. The sequenced part of the CDR3 DNA is TGTGCCAGTAACGATCTTGGGACAGGGAACGGAGAAAAA. Variable domain in full (rest from reference TRBV19 and TRBJ1-4): DGGITQSPKYLFRKEGQNVTLSCEQNLNHDAMYWYRQDPGQGLRLIYYSQIVNDFQKGDIAEGYSVSREKKESFPLTVTSAQKNPTAFYLCASNDLGTGNGEKLFFGSGTQLSVL.

At least ten counts were recorded for this clone. The read terminates 3 residues before the CDR3 end, so the remaining end is supplied by the germline J gene. The chain is built from TRBV20-1 and TRBJ2-3, with 10 bases identical to TRBD2. Germline values: CDR1 DFQATT, CDR2 SNEGSKA (reference sequence). This CDR3 has 16 amino acids. V lost 5 bases, J lost 5 bases, and 13 bases stayed unmatched. The CDR3 here is CSAGVGAGGLVDTQYF. CDR3 DNA (partial): TGCAGTGCTGGGGTCGGAGCGGGAGGGCTGGTAGATACG.

This clone has a count of ten or more. The observed sequence ends 3 residues before the CDR3 terminus, with the missing tail filled in from the germline J gene. The J gene is TRBJ2-3, the V gene TRBV30; D unresolved. Germline V gene data show CDR1 as GTSNPN and CDR2 as SVGIG (reference sequence). The CDR3 has 11 residues. Trimming pared 1 base from V and 4 bases from J, leaving 3 bases between. CDR3 DNA, as far as it was read: TGTGCCTGGAGTGCGTCAGATACG. Translation gives CAWSASDT. In full, the CDR3 reads CAWSASDTQYF.

This clone came up many times. The CDR3 goes on 3 residues after the read ends, and that part is filled in from the germline J gene. This chain uses TRBV5-4 with TRBJ1-4; 7 bases are shared with TRBD1. The germline gives CDR1 SGHNT, CDR2 YYREEE (reference sequence). This CDR3 spans 13 amino acids. With V trimmed by 4 bases and J by 5 bases, 2 bases remained unmatched. The DNA read from the CDR3 is TGTGCCAGCAGCCTGGACAGGAATGAAAAA. This gives the protein CASSLDRNEK. The CDR3 in its entirety is CASSLDRNEKLFF.

At least ten counts were recorded for this clone. The CDR3 end lies 3 residues beyond the end of the read and is filled in from the germline J gene. This chain joins TRBV20-1 and TRBJ2-3, with 7 bases matching TRBD2. After removal of 7 bases from V and 0 bases from J, the junction contained 7 bases not matched to a gene. CDR1 and CDR2 (germline): DFQATT, SNEGSKA (reference sequence). This CDR3 spans 14 amino acids. The covered CDR3 bases are TGCAGTGGTCGGGACTACGAGAGCACAGATACG. Protein product: CSGRDYESTDT. The whole CDR3 protein reads CSGRDYESTDTQYF.

At least ten counts were recorded for this clone. This may be a read error: a much more frequent sequence differs by one nucleotide. The read ends 3 residues before the CDR3 terminus; that terminus is restored from the germline J gene. The rearrangement uses TRBV6-4 and TRBJ2-5; tentatively, D is TRBD2 (6 bases). There are 14 residues in the CDR3. Trimming cost V 3 bases and J 2 bases, with 10 bases left between them. CDR1 is MRHNA, CDR2 SNTAGT, per germline. The sequenced CDR3 bases are TGTGCCAGCAGTGAATTTAGCGGACAAGAGACC. Its translation is CASSEFSGQET. The full CDR3 protein is CASSEFSGQETQYF.